Presented here are 5 T cell receptor beta chains from one specimen sequenced in a study of shared clonotypes between healthy human individuals. Repertoires were generated with immunoSEQ multiplex PCR, while TCRdb's copy carries only in-frame clones and drops some. The data hold 2 million to 3 million clones, with 90% to 95% observed a single time. The sample was naive CD4+ T cells sorted from blood. Subset noted: CD45RA+ positively selected. Receptor source: a man between 18 and 35 years old in good health.

This chain links TRBV4-1 with TRBJ2-1, with 11 bases that match TRBD2. The junction had 2 bases not matched to a gene; V was cut back by 6 bases and J by 4 bases. Germline values: CDR1 MGHRA, CDR2 YSYEKL. CDR3 size: 14 residues. CDR3 coding DNA: TGCGCCAGCAGAGGGACTAGCGGTTACAATGAGCAGTTCTTC. Its protein product is CASRGTSGYNEQFF.

In its sample, this clone was seen a few times. The V gene is TRBV6-5, the J gene TRBJ1-1, with a tentative D call TRBD1 (5 bases). Between the trimmed V and J ends, which lost 4 bases and 0 bases, there was a span of 12 bases. This CDR3 comprises 15 residues. Germline V gene lookup returns CDR1 MNHEY and CDR2 SVGAGI. CDR3 sequence (DNA): TGTGCCAGCAGTTCCCGACAGCCCGTGAACACTGAAGCTTTCTTT. Protein product: CASSSRQPVNTEAFF.

This chain links TRBV15 with TRBJ2-3; D is unclear. CDR1 LNHNV and CDR2 YYDKDF come from the germline V gene (reference sequence). Trimming removed 0 bases at V and 0 bases at J, with 10 bases between. This CDR3 has 16 residues. CDR3 loop: CATSRDRVTSTDTQYF. The DNA of the CDR3 is TGTGCCACCAGCAGAGATCGAGTCACTAGCACAGATACGCAGTATTTT. The whole variable domain, filled in from reference TRBV15 and TRBJ2-3, reads DAMVIQNPRYQVTQFGKPVTLSCSQTLNHNVMYWYQQKSSQAPKLLFHYYDKDFNNEADTPDNFQSRRPNTSFCFLDIRSPGLGDTAMYLCATSRDRVTSTDTQYFGPGTRLTVL.

This rearrangement joins TRBV11-2 to TRBJ2-1, with D possibly matching TRBD2 (6 bases). V lost 2 bases to trimming and J lost 6 bases, with 14 bases between them. Germline V gene sequence: CDR1 SGHAT, CDR2 FQNNGV. This CDR3 has 15 residues. The CDR3 loop reads CASSLNSNGGNEQFF. As DNA, the CDR3 is TGTGCCAGCAGCTTAAACAGCAACGGGGGCAATGAGCAGTTCTTC.

The chain links TRBV4-3 to TRBJ1-2, with 9 bases identical to TRBD1. The ends lost 0 bases at V and 4 bases at J; junction bases unmatched: 3. Germline CDR1 is LGHNA and CDR2 is YSLEER. CDR3 length equals 15 residues. The CDR3 DNA reads as TGCGCCAGCAGCCAAGAGGGGACAGGGAGCTATGGCTACACCTTC. This codes for CASSQEGTGSYGYTF.